What follows describes a single T cell receptor (beta chain). This sample stems from a study of blood T cell repertoires in COVID-19. Study summary: COVID-19 samples from acute and convalescent phases originated in the United States, Italy and Spain. PBMCs, B-cell-depleted T cells, or T cells were the source of the cDNA or gDNA that made up the material.

Original data processing: Estimates of nucleated cell counts were drawn from the amplification of reference gene primers. Clones were read by immunoSEQ multiplex PCR, and TCRdb kept only the in-frame ones, dropping some. That table supplies the V and J calls and clone size; D and trimming were determined from the DNA. The sample includes approximately 360,000 clones, approximately 87% of them seen just once. Enrollees, about 18 to 89 years old, lived in about two dozen US areas. The TCR comes from a woman in her twenties or thirties with acute COVID-19. The material sequenced was PBMCs or T cells enriched from blood (not recorded which).

The CDR3 sequence is CASSLGPSGTIYF. CDR3 bases: TGTGCCAGCAGCTTGGGACCGTCAGGCACCATATATTTT. The J gene is TRBJ1-3, the V gene TRBV5-6; no reliable D call. The CDR3 length is 13 residues. Germline CDR1 and CDR2: SGHDT and YYEEEE. V lost 0 bases and J 9 bases, leaving 10 bases between the germline ends.